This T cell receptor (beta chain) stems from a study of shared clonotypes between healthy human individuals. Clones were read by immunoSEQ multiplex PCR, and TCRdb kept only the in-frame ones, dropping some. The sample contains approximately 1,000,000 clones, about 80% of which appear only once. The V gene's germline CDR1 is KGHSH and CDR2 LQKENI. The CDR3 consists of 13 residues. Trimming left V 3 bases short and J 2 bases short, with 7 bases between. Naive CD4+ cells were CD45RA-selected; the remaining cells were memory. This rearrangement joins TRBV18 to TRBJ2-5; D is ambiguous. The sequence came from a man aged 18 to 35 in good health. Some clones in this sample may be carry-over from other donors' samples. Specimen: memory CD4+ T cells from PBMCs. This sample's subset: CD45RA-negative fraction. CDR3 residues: CASSPPVQETQYF. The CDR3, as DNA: TGTGCCAGCTCACCGCCAGTGCAAGAGACCCAGTACTTC.